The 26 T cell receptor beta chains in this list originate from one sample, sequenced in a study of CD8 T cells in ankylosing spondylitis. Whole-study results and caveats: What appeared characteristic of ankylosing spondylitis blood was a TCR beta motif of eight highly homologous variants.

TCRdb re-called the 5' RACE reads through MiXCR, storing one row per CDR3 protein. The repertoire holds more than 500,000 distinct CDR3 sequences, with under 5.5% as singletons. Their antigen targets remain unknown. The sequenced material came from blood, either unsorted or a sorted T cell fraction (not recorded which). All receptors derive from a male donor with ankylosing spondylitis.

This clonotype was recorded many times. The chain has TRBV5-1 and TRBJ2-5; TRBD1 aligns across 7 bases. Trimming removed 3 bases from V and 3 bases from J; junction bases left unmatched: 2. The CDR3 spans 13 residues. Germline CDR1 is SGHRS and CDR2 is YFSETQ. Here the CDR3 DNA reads TGCGCCAGCAGCTCGCAGGGGGAAGAGACCCAGTACTTC. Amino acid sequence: CASSSQGEETQYF.

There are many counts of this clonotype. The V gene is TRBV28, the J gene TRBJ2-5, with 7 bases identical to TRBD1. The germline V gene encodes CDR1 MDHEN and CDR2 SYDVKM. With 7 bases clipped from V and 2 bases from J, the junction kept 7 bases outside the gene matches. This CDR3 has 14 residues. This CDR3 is CASNLPGQQETQYF. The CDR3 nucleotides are TGTGCCAGCAACCTTCCGGGACAGCAAGAGACCCAGTACTTC.

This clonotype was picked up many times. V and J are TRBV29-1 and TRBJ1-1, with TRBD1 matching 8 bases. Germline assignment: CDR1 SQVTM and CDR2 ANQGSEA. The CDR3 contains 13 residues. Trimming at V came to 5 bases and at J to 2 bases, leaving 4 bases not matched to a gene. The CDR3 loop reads CSVRTGGNTEAFF. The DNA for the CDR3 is TGCAGCGTTAGAACAGGGGGAAACACTGAAGCTTTCTTT. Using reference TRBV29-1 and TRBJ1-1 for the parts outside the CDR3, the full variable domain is SAVISQKPSRDICQRGTSLTIQCQVDSQVTMMFWYRQQPGQSLTLIATANQGSEATYESGFVIDKFPISRPNLTFSTLTVSNMSPEDSSIYLCSVRTGGNTEAFFGQGTRLTVV.

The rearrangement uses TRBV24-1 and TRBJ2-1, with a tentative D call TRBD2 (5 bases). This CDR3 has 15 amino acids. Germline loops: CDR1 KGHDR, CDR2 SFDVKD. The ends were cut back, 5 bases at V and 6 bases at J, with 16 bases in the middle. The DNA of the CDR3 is TGTGCCACCAGTGGATCCGGGAATCCGATCAATGAGCAGTTCTTC. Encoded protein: CATSGSGNPINEQFF.

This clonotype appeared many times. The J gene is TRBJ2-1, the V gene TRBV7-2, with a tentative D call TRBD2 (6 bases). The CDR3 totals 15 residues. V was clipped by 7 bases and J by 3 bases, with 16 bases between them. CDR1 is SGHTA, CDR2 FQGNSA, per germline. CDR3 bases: TGTGCCAGCACTCAAACGGGACTTTTCTACAATGAGCAGTTCTTC. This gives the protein CASTQTGLFYNEQFF. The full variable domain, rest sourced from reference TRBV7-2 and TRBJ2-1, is GAGVSQSPSNKVTEKGKDVELRCDPISGHTALYWYRQSLGQGLEFLIYFQGNSAPDKSGLPSDRFSAERTGGSVSTLTIQRTQQEDSAVYLCASTQTGLFYNEQFFGPGTRLTVL.

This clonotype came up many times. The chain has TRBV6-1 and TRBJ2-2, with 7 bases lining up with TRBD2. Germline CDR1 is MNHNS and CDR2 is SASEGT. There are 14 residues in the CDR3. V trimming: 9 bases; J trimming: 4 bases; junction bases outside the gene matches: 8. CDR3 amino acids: CASSREGITGELFF. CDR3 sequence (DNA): TGTGCCAGTAGCAGGGAGGGAATCACCGGGGAGCTGTTTTTT.

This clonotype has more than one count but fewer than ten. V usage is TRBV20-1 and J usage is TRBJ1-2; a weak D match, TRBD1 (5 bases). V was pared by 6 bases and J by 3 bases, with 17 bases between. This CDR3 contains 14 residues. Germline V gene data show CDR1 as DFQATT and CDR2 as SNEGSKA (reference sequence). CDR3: CSAIGEQEHYGYTF. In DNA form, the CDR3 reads TGCAGTGCCATAGGGGAGCAGGAACACTATGGCTACACCTTC.

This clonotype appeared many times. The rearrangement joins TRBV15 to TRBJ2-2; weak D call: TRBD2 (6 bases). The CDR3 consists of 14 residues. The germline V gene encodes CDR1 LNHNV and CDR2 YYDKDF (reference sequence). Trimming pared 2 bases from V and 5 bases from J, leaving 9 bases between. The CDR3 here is CATSRLRGTGELFF. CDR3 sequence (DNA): TGTGCCACCAGCAGATTACGGGGGACCGGGGAGCTGTTTTTT.

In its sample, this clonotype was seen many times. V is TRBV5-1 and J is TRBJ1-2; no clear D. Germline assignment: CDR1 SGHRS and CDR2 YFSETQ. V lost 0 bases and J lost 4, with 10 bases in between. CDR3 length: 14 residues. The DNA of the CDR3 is TGCGCCAGCAGCTTGGATCTGGGCGGCTATGGCTACACCTTC. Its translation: CASSLDLGGYGYTF.

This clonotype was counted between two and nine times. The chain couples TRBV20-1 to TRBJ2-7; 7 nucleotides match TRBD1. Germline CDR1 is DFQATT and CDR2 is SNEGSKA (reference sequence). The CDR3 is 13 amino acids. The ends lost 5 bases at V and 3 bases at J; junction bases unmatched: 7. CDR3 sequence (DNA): TGCAGTGCTCTCCGGGACAGAGACTACGAGCAGTACTTC. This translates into CSALRDRDYEQYF.

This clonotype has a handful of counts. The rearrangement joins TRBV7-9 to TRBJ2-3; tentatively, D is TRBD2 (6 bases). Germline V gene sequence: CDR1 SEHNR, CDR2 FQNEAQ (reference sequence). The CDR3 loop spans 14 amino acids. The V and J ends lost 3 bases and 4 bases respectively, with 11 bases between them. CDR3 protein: CASSLSGSADTQYF. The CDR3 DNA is TGTGCCAGCAGCTTGTCCGGGAGTGCAGATACGCAGTATTTT.

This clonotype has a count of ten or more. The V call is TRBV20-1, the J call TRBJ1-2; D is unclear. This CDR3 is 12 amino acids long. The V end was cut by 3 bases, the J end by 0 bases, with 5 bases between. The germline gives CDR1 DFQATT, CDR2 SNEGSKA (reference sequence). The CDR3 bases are TGCAGTGCTAGCACGGCTAACTATGGCTACACCTTC. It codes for CSASTANYGYTF.

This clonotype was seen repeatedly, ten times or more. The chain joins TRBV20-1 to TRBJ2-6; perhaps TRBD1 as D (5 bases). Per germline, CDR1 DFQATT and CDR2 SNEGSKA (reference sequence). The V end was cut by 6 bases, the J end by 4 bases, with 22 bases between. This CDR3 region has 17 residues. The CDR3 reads CSALYRSIWKGANVLTF. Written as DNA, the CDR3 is TGCAGTGCCTTATACAGGTCGATCTGGAAGGGGGCCAACGTCCTGACTTTC.

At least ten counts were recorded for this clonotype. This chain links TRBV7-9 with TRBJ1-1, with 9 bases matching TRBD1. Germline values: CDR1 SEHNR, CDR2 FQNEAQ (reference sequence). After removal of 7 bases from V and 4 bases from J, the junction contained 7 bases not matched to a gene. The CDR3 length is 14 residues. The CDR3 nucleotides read TGTGCCAGCATCGCGACAGGGGGAGGCACTGAAGCTTTCTTT. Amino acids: CASIATGGGTEAFF. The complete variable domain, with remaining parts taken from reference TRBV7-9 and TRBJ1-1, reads DTGVSQNPRHKITKRGQNVTFRCDPISEHNRLYWYRQTLGQGPEFLTYFQNEAQLEKSRLLSDRFSAERPKGSFSTLEIQRTEQGDSAMYLCASIATGGGTEAFFGQGTRLTVV.

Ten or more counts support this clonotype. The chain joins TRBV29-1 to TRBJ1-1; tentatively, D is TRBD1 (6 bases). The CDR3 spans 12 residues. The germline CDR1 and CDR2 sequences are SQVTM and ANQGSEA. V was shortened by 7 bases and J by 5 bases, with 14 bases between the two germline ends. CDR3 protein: CSAEQGGTEAFF. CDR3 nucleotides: TGCAGCGCCGAACAGGGTGGAACTGAAGCTTTCTTT.

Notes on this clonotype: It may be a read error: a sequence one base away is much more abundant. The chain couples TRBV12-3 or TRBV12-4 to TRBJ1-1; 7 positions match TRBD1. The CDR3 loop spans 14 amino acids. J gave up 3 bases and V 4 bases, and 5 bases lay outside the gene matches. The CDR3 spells CASSYRGGDTEAFF. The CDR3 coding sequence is TGTGCCAGCAGTTACAGGGGTGGTGACACTGAAGCTTTCTTT.

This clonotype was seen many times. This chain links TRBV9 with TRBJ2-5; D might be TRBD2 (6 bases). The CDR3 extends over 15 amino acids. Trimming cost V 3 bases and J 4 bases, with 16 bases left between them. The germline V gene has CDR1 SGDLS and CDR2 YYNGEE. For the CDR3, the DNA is TGTGCCAGCAGCGGGAATCCGGGAGCGGTAGAGACCCAGTACTTC. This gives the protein CASSGNPGAVETQYF.

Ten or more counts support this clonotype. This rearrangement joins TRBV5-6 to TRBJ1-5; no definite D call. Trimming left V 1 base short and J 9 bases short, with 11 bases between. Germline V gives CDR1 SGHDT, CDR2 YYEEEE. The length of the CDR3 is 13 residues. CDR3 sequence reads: CASSLRSGRPQHF. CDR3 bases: TGTGCCAGCAGCTTGCGTTCCGGGCGGCCCCAGCATTTT.

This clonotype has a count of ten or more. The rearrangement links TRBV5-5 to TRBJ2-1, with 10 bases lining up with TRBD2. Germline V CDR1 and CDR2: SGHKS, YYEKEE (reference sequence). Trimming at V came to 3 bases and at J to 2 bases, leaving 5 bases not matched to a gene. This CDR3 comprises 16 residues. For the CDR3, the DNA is TGTGCCAGCAGCTCAGGACTAGCGGCCACCTACAATGAGCAGTTCTTC. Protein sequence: CASSSGLAATYNEQFF.

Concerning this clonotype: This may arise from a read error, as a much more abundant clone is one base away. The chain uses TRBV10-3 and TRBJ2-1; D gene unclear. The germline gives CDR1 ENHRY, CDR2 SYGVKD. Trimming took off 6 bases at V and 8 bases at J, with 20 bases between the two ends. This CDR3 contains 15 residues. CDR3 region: CAISGSETLLDEQFF. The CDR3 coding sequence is TGTGCCATCAGCGGTTCAGAGACCCTACTGGATGAGCAGTTCTTC.

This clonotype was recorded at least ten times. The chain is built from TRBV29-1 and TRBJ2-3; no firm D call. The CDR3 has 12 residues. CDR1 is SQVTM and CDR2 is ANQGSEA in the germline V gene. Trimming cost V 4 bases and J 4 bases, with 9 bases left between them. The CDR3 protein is CSVGVGADTQYF. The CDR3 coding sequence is TGCAGCGTTGGAGTAGGCGCAGATACGCAGTATTTT.

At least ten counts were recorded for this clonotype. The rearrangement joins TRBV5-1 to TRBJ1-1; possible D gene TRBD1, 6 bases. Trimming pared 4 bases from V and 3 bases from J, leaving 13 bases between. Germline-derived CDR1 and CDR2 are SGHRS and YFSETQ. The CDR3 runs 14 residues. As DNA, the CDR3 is TGCGCCAGCAGCCTTCTAAAGGGGGACACTGAAGCTTTCTTT. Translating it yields CASSLLKGDTEAFF.

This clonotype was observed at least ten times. As DNA, the CDR3 is TGTGCCAGCAGCTTGGGGGGGGCAAGTGGCTACGAGCAGTACTTC. Translation: CASSLGGASGYEQYF. The chain joins TRBV5-4 to TRBJ2-7, with D perhaps given as TRBD1 or TRBD2 (6 bases each). CDR1 is SGHNT, CDR2 YYREEE, per germline (reference sequence). V lost 0 bases and J lost 3, with 13 bases in between. The CDR3 contains 15 residues.

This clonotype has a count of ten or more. The CDR3: CASSEGGNSYEQYF. The DNA for the CDR3 is TGTGCCAGCTCCGAGGGGGGGAACTCCTACGAGCAGTACTTC. The chain carries TRBV7-2 and TRBJ2-7; D is possibly TRBD2 (7 bases). Per the germline V gene, CDR1 is SGHTA and CDR2 is FQGNSA. Trimming stripped 8 bases from V and 0 bases from J, with 14 bases between. The CDR3 totals 14 residues. The whole variable domain, filled in from reference TRBV7-2 and TRBJ2-7, reads GAGVSQSPSNKVTEKGKDVELRCDPISGHTALYWYRQSLGQGLEFLIYFQGNSAPDKSGLPSDRFSAERTGGSVSTLTIQRTQQEDSAVYLCASSEGGNSYEQYFGPGTRLTVT.

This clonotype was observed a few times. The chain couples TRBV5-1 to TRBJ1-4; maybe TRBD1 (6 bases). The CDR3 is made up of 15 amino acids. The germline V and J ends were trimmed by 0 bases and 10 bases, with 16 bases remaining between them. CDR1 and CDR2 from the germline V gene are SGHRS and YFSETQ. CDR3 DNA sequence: TGCGCCAGCAGCTTGGAAGTGAGGGGGGCGAGAAAACTGTTTTTT. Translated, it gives CASSLEVRGARKLFF.

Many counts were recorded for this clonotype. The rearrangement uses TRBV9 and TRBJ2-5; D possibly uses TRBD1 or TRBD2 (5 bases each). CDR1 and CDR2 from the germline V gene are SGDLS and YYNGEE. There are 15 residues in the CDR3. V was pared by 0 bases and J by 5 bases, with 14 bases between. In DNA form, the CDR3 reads TGTGCCAGCAGCGTAGGAGGGACGGCCGGGGAGACCCAGTACTTC. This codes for CASSVGGTAGETQYF.